This entry concerns a single T cell receptor (beta chain). The antigen is not known. The data were taken from a study of cytomegalovirus exposure and HLA in healthy donors. Regarding the study as a whole: In a later analysis, productive TCRs from donors in an Asian-associated ancestry cluster reportedly carried fewer N-insertions than the cohort mean. One variant, a missense change in DCLRE1C, was linked in a later analysis to TCR beta V- and J-gene trimming. Association of 16,951 TCR beta sequences with HLA alleles was found at 0.05 false discovery rate in a later analysis.

Primers included in the PCR were 60 Vbeta and 13 Jbeta primers. This table comes from immunoSEQ multiplex PCR, and its TCRdb copy is limited to in-frame clones, with some not included. This table holds about 88,000 clones, 60% to 85% found once. Input material: PBMCs. The receptor was derived from a middle-aged woman in good health and CMV-seronegative.

CDR3 DNA: TGTGCCAGCAGCCCGGGGACAGCGGAGCGTGAAAAACTGTTTTTT. Amino acids: CASSPGTAEREKLFF. The chain employs TRBV5-4 and TRBJ1-4; 7 bases map to TRBD1. This CDR3 has 15 amino acids. In germline, CDR1 is SGHNT, CDR2 YYREEE (reference sequence). V shed 4 bases, J shed 7 bases, and the junction held 10 bases outside the gene matches.